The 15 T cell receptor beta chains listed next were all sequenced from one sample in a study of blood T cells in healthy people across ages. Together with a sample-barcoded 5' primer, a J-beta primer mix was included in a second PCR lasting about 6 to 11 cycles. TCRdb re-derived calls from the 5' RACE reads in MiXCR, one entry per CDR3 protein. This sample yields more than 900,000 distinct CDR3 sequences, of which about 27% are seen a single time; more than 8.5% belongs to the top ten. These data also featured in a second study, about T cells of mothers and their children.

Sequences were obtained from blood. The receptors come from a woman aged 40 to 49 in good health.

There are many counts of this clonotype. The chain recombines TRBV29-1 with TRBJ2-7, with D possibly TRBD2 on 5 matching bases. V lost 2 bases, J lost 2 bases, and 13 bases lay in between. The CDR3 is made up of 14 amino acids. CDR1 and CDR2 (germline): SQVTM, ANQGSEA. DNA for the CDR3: TGCAGCGTTGAATCCCCAGACGGGACCTACGAGCAGTACTTC. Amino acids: CSVESPDGTYEQYF.

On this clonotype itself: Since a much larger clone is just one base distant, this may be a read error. The CDR3: CSARGGVSDQPRHF. DNA for the CDR3: TGCAGTGCTAGAGGAGGGGTAAGTGATCAGCCCCGGCATTTT. The gene calls are TRBV20-1 and TRBJ1-5, with D possibly matching TRBD1 (5 bases). The germline gives CDR1 DFQATT, CDR2 SNEGSKA (reference sequence). The CDR3 runs 14 residues.

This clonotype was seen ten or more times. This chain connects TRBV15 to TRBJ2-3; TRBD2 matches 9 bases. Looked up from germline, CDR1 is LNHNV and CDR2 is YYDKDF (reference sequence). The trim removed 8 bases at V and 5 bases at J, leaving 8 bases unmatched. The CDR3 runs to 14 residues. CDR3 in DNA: TGTGCCACCTGGACTAGCGTCTTAGGAGATACGCAGTATTTT. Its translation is CATWTSVLGDTQYF.

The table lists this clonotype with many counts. CDR3 DNA sequence: TGTGCCAGCAGCCAGTACGAGCAAGAGACCCAGTACTTC. It is translated as CASSQYEQETQYF. The chain couples TRBV6-5 to TRBJ2-5; D gene unclear. Germline V CDR1 and CDR2: MNHEY, SVGAGI. This CDR3 has 13 residues. V was shortened by 6 bases and J by 2 bases, with 10 bases between the two germline ends.

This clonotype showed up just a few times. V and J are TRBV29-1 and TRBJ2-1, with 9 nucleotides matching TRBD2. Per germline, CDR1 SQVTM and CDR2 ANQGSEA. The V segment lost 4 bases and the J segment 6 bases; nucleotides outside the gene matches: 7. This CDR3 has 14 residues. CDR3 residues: CSVVGTSNPNEQFF. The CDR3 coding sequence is TGCAGCGTTGTAGGGACTAGCAACCCCAATGAGCAGTTCTTC.

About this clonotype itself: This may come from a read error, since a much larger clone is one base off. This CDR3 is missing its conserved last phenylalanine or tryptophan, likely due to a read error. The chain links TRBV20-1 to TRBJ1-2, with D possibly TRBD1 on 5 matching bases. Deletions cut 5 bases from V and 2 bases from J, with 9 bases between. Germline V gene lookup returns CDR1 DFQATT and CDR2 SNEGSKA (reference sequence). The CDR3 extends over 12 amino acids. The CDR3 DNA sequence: TGCAGTGCTGTACAGGAGAACTATGGCTACACCCTC. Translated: CSAVQENYGYTL.

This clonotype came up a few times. The CDR3 nucleotides are TGTGCCAGCAGCCAAGGGACAGTTGTCGAGACCCAGTACTTC. Translation: CASSQGTVVETQYF. This sequence joins TRBV28 and TRBJ2-5, with 7 bases identical to TRBD1. This CDR3 is built from 14 residues. V lost 6 bases and J lost 5; bases outside the gene matches: 9. CDR1 and CDR2 from the germline V gene are MDHEN and SYDVKM.

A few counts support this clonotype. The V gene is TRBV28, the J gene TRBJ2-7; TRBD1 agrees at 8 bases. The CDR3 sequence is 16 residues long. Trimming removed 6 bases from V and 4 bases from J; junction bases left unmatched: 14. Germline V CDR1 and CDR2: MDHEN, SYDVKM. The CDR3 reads CASSPTSGTGLYEQYF. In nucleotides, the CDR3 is TGTGCCAGCAGCCCTACCTCCGGGACAGGACTTTACGAGCAGTACTTC.

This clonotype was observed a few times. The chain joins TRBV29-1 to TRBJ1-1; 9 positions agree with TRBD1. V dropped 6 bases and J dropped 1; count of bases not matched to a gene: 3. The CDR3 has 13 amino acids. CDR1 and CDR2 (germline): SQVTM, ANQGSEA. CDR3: CSVLQGANTEAFF. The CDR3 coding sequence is TGCAGCGTGTTACAGGGGGCGAACACTGAAGCTTTCTTT.

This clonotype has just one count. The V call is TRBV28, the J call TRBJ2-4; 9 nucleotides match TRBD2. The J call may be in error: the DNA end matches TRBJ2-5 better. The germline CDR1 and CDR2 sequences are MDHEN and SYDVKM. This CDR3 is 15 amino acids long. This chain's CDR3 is CASSLPGLARETQYF. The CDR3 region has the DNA TGTGCCAGCAGTTTACCGGGACTAGCAAGGGAGACCCAGTACTTC.

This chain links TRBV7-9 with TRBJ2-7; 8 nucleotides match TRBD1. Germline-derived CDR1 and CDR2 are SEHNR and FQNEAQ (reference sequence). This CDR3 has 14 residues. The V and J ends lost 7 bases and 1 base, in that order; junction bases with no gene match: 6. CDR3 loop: CASNFRDRSYEQYF. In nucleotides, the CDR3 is TGTGCCAGCAACTTCCGGGACAGGTCCTACGAGCAGTACTTC.

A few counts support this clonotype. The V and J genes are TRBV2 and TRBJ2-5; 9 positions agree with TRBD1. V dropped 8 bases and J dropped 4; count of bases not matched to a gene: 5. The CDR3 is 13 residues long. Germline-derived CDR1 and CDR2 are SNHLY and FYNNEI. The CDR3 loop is CASRATGGETQYF. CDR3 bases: TGTGCCAGCCGGGCGACAGGGGGAGAGACCCAGTACTTC.

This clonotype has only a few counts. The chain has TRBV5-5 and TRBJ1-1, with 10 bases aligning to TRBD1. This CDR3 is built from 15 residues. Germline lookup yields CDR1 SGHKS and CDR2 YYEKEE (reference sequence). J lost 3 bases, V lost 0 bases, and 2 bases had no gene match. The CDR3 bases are TGTGCCAGCAGCTTGGTAGGGACAGGGGACACTGAAGCTTTCTTT. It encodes CASSLVGTGDTEAFF.

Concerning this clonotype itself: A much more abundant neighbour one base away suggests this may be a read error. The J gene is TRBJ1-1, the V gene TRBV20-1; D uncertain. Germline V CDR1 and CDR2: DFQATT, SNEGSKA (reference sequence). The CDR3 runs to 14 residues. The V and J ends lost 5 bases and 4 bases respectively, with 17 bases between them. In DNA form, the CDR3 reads TGCAGTGCTGGAAACGGGGATCTGGGCACTGAAGCTTTCTTT. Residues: CSAGNGDLGTEAFF.

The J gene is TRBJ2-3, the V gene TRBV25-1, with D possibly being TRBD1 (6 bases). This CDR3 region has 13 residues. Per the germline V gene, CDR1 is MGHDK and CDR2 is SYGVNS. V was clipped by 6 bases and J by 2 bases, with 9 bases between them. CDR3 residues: CASRDSTTDTQYF. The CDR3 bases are TGTGCCAGCAGGGACAGCACCACAGATACGCAGTATTTT.